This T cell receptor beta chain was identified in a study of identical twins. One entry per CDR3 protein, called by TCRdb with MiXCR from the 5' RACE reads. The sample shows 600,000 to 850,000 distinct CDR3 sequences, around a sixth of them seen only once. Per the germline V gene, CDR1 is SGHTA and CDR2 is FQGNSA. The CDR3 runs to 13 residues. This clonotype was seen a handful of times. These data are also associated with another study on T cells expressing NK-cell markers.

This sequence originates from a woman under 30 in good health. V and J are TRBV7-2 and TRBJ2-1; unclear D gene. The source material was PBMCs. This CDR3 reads CAGESSGRYEQFF. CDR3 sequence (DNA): TGTGCTGGAGAATCCTCGGGTAGATATGAGCAGTTCTTC.